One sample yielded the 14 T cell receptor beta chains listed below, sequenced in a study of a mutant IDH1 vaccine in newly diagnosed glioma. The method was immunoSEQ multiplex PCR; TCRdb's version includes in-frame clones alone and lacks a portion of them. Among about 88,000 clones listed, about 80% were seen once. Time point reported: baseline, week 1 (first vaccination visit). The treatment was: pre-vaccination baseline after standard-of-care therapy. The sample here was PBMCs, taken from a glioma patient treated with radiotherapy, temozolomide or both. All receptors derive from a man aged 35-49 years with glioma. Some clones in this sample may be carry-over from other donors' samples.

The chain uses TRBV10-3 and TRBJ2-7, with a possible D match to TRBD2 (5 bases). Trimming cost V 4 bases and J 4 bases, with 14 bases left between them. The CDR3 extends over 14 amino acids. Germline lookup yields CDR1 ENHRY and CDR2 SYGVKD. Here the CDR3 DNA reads TGTGCCATCAGTGGAGGTCTAGCCGAATACGAGCAGTACTTC. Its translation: CAISGGLAEYEQYF.

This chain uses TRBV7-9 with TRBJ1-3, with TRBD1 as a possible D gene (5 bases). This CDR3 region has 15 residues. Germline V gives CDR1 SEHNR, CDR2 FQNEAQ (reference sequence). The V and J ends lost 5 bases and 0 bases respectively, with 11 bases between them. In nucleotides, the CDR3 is TGTGCCAGCAGCCCCGGGGGAGTCTCTGGAAACACCATATATTTT. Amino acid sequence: CASSPGGVSGNTIYF.

This CDR3 reads CASSVTGDSNQPQHF. DNA of the CDR3: TGTGCCAGCAGCGTGACAGGGGATAGCAATCAGCCCCAGCATTTT. The rearrangement links TRBV9 to TRBJ1-5; 8 bases line up with TRBD1. This CDR3 spans 15 amino acids. V shed 2 bases and J 0 bases; nucleotides not matched to a gene: 1. Germline CDR1 reads SGDLS; CDR2 reads YYNGEE. Using reference TRBV9 and TRBJ1-5 for the parts outside the CDR3, the full variable domain is DSGVTQTPKHLITATGQRVTLRCSPRSGDLSVYWYQQSLDQGLQFLIQYYNGEERAKGNILERFSAQQFPDLHSELNLSSLELGDSALYFCASSVTGDSNQPQHFGDGTRLSIL.

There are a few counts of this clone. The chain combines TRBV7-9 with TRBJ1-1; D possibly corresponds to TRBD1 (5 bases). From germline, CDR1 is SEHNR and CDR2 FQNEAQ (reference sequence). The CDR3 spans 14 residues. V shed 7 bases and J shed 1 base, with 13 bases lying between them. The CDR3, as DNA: TGTGCCAGCACCCTCACCCAGGGGAACACTGAAGCTTTCTTT. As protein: CASTLTQGNTEAFF.

This chain's CDR3 is CSVGQTNTGELFF. The CDR3, as DNA: TGCAGCGTTGGTCAAACGAACACCGGGGAGCTGTTTTTT. The rearrangement uses TRBV29-1 and TRBJ2-2; D is undetermined. The germline CDR1 and CDR2 sequences are SQVTM and ANQGSEA. V dropped 4 bases and J dropped 0 bases, with 6 bases sitting between them. The length of the CDR3 is 13 residues.

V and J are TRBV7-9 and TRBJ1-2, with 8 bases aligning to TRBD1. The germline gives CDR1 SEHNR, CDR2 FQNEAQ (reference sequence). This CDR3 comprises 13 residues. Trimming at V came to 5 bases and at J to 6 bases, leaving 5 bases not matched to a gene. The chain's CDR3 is CASSNQGADGYTF. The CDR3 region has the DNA TGTGCCAGCAGCAACCAGGGGGCGGATGGCTACACCTTC.

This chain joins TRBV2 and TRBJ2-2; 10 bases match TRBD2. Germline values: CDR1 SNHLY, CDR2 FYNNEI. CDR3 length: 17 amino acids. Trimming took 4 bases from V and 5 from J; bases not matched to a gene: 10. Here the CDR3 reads CASSGERGGIWTGELFF. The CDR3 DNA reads TGTGCCAGCAGTGGAGAGCGGGGGGGCATATGGACCGGGGAGCTGTTTTTT.

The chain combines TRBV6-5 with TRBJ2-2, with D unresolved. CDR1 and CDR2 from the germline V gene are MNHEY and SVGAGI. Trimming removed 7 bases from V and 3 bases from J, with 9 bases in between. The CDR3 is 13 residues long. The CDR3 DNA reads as TGTGCCAGCACCTTAGATTACACCGGGGAGCTGTTTTTT. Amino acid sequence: CASTLDYTGELFF.

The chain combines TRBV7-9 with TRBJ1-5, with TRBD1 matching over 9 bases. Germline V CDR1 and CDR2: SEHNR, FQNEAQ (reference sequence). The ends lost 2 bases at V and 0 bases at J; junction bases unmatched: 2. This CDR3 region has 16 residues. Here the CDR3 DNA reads TGTGCCAGCAGCTTATGGGACAGGGATAGCAATCAGCCCCAGCATTTT. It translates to CASSLWDRDSNQPQHF.

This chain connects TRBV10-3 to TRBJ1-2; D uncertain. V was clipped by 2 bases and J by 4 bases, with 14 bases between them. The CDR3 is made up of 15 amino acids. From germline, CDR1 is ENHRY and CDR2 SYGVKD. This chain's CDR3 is CAISEMIQSRYGYTF. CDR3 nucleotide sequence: TGTGCCATCAGTGAGATGATACAGTCTCGCTATGGCTACACCTTC.

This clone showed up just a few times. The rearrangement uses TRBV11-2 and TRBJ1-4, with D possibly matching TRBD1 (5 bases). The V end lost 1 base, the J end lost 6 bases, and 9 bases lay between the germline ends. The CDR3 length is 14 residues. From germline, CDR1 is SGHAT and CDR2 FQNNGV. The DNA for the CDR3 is TGTGCCAGCAGCTTAGGGACATTATATGAAAAACTGTTTTTT. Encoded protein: CASSLGTLYEKLFF. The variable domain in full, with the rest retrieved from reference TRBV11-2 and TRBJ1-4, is EAGVAQSPRYKIIEKRQSVAFWCNPISGHATLYWYQQILGQGPKLLIQFQNNGVVDDSQLPKDRFSAERLKGVDSTLKIQPAKLEDSAVYLCASSLGTLYEKLFFGSGTQLSVL.

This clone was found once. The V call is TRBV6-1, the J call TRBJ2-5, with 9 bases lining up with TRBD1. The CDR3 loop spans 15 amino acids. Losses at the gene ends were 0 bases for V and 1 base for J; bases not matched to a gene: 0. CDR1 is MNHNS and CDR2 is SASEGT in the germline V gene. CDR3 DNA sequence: TGTGCCAGCAGTGAAGCGACAGGGGGCCAAGAGACCCAGTACTTC. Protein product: CASSEATGGQETQYF.

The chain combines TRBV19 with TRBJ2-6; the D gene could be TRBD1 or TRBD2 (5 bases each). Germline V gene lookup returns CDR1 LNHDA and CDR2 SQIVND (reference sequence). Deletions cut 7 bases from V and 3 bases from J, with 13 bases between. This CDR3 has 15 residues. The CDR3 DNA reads TGTGCCAGTATAGGTGAGGGGCTTGGGGCCAACGTCCTGACTTTC. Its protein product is CASIGEGLGANVLTF.

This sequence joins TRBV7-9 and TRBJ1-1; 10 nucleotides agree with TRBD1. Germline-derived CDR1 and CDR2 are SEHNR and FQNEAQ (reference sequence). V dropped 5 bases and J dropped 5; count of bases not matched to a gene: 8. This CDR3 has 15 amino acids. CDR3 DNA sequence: TGTGCCAGCAGCATGCAGACAGGGGGCGGGACTGAAGCTTTCTTT. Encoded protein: CASSMQTGGGTEAFF.